The present TCR beta chain was sequenced within a study of blood T cell repertoires in COVID-19. Across the whole study: Italy, Spain and the United States were the sources of the convalescent and acute COVID-19 samples. PBMCs, B-cell-depleted T cells, or T cells provided the cDNA or gDNA that made up the material.

Per the original data handling: The authors estimated nucleated cell counts from reference gene primer amplification. Measured with immunoSEQ multiplex PCR; TCRdb has only the in-frame clones, and not every one. V and J calls plus clone size are reproduced from that table; the DNA served to infer D and trimming. The sample yields fewer than 110,000 clones, approximately 89% seen once. The CDR3 extends over 14 amino acids. The junction had 8 bases not matched to a gene; V was cut back by 8 bases and J by 6 bases. Germline CDR1 and CDR2: LGHDT and YNNKEL (reference sequence). Sample: peripheral blood. The chain has TRBV3-1 (or the pseudogene TRBV3-2) and TRBJ2-1; 9 bases line up with TRBD1. This sequence was found in a woman aged 80 or over in a cohort sampled during active COVID-19. This chain's CDR3 is CASSDRGGSNEQFF. For the CDR3, the DNA is TGTGCCAGCTCAGACAGGGGGGGAAGCAATGAGCAGTTCTTC.